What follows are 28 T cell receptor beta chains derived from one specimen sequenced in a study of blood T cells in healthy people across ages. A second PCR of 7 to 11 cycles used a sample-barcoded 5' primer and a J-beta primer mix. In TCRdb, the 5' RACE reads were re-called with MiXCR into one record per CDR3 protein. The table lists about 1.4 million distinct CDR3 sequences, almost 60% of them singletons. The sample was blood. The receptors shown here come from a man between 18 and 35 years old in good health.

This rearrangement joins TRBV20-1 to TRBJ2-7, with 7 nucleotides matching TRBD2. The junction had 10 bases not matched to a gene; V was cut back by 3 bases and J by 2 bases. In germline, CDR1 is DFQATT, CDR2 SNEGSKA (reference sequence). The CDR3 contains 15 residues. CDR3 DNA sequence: TGCAGTGCTAGTGGGGGAGGGTACGGGGCCTACGAGCAGTACTTC. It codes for CSASGGGYGAYEQYF.

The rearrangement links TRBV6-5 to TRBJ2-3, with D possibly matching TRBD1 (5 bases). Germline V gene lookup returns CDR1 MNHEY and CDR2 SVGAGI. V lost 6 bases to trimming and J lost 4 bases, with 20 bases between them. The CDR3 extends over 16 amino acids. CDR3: CASSRGDGGQPDTQYF. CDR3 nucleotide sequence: TGTGCCAGCAGCAGAGGAGATGGCGGACAACCAGATACGCAGTATTTT.

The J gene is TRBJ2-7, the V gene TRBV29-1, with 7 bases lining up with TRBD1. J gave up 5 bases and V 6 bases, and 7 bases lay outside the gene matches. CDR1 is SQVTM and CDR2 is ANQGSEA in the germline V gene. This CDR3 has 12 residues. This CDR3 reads CSVDLTGNEQYF. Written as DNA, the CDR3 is TGCAGCGTGGACCTGACAGGGAACGAGCAGTACTTC.

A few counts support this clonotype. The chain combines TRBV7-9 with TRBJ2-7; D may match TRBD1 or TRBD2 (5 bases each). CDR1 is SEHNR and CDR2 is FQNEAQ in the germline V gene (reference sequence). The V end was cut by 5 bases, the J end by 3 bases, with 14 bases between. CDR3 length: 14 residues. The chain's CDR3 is CASSQSGDHYEQYF. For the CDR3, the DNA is TGTGCCAGCAGCCAAAGTGGGGACCACTACGAGCAGTACTTC.

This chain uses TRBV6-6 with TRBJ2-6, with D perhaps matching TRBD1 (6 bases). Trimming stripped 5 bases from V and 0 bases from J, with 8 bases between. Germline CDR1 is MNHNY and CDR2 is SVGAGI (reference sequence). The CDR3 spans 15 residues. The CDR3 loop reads CASSGQISGANVLTF. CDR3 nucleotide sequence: TGTGCCAGCAGTGGACAGATCTCTGGGGCCAACGTCCTGACTTTC.

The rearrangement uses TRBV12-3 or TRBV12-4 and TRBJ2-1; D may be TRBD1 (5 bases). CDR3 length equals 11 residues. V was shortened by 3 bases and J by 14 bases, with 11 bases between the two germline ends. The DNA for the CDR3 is TGTGCCAGCAGTTTTCGAAGGGGAAAGTTCTTC. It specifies CASSFRRGKFF.

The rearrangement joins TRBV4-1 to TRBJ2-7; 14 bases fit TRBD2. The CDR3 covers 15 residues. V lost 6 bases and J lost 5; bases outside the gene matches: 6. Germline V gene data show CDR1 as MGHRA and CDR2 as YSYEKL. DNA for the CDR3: TGCGCCAGCAGTTACGGACTAGCGGGAGGTAACGAGCAGTACTTC. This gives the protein CASSYGLAGGNEQYF.

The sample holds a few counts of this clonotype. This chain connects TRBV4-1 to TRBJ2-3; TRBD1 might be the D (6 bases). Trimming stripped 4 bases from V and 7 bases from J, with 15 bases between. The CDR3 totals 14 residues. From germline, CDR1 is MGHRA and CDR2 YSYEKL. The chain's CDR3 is CASSRTGQLNTQYF. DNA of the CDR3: TGCGCCAGCAGCCGAACGGGACAACTGAATACGCAGTATTTT.

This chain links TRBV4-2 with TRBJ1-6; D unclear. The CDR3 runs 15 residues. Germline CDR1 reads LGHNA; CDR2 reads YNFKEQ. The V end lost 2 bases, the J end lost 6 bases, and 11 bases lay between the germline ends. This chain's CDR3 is CASSQQVSANSPLHF. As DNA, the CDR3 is TGTGCCAGCAGCCAACAGGTGTCCGCTAATTCACCCCTCCACTTT.

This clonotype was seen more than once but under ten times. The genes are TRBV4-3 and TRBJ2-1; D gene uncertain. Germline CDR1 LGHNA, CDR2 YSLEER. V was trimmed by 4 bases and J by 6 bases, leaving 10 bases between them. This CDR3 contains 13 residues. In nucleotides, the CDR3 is TGCGCCAGCAGCCCGACACAAGTCAATGAGCAGTTCTTC. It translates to CASSPTQVNEQFF.

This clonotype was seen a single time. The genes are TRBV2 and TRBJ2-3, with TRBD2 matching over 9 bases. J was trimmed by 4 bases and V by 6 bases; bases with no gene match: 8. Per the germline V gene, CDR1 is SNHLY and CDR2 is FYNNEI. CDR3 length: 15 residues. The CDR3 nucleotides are TGTGCCAGCAGGCGACTAGCGGTGGACCCAGATACGCAGTATTTT. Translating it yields CASRRLAVDPDTQYF.

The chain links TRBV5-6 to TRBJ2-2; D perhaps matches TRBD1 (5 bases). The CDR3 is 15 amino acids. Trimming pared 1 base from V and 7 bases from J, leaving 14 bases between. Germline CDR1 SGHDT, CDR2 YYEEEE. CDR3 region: CASSLSVGVVGELFF. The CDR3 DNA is TGTGCCAGCAGCTTGTCGGTAGGGGTCGTCGGGGAGCTGTTTTTT. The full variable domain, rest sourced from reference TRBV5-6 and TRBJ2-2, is DAGVTQSPTHLIKTRGQQVTLRCSPKSGHDTVSWYQQALGQGPQFIFQYYEEEERQRGNFPDRFSGHQFPNYSSELNVNALLLGDSALYLCASSLSVGVVGELFFGEGSRLTVL.

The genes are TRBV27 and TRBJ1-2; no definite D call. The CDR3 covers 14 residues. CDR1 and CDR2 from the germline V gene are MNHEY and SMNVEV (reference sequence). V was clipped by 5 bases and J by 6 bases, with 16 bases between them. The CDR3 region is CASSPGVGRHGYTF. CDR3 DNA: TGTGCCAGCAGTCCCGGGGTTGGACGTCATGGCTACACCTTC.

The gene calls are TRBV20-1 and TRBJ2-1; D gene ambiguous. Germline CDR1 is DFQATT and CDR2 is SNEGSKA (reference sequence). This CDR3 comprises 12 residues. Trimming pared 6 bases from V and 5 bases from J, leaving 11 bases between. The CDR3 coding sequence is TGCAGTGCAGGCGTGGGGAACAATGAGCAGTTCTTC. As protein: CSAGVGNNEQFF.

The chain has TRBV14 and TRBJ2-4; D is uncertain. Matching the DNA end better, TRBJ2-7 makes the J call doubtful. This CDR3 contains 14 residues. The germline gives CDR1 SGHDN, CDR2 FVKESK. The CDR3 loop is CASSPSQGYYEQYF. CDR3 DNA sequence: TGTGCCAGCAGCCCGTCACAAGGGTACTACGAGCAGTACTTC.

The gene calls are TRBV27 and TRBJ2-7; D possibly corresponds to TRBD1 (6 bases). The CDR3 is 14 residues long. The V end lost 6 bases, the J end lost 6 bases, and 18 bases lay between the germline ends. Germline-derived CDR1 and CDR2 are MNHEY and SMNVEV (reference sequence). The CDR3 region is CASRLQGLACEQYF. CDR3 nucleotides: TGTGCCAGCAGGCTACAGGGTCTAGCCTGCGAGCAGTACTTC.

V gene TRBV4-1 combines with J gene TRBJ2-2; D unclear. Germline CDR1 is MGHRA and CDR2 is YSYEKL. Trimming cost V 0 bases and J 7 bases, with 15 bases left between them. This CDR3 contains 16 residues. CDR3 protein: CASSQDHAGDGGELFF. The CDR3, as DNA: TGCGCCAGCAGCCAAGATCATGCTGGCGACGGCGGGGAGCTGTTTTTT.

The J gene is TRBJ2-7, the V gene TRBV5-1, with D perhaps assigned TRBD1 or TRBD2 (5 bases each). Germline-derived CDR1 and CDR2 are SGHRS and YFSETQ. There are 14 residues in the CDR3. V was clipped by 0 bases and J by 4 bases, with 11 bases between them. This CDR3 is CASSLVGERYEQYF. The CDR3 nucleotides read TGCGCCAGCAGCTTGGTGGGGGAGCGATACGAGCAGTACTTC.

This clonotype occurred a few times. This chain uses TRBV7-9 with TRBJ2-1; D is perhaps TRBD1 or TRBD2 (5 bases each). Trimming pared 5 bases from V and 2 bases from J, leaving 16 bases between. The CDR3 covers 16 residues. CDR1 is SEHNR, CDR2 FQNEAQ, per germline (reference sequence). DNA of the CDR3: TGTGCCAGCAGCCGACCAGCCCGGGACCCCTACAATGAGCAGTTCTTC. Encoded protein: CASSRPARDPYNEQFF.

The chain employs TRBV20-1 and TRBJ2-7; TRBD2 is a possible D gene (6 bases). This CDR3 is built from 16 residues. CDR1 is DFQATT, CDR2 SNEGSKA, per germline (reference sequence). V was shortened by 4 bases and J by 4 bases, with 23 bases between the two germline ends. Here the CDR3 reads CSAMAGRQSYIYEQYF. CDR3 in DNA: TGCAGTGCTATGGCGGGAAGGCAATCCTACATTTACGAGCAGTACTTC.

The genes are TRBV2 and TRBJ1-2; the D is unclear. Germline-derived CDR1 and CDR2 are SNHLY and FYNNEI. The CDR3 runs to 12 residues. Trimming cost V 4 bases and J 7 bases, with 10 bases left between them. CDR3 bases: TGTGCCAGCAGTGGGATCGGGCTTGGCTACACCTTC. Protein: CASSGIGLGYTF.

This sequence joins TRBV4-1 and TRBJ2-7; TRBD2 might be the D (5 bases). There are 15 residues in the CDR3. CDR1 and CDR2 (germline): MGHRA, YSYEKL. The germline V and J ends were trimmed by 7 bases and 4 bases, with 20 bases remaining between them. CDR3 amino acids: CASNALPGNNYEQYF. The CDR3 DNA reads TGCGCCAGCAACGCACTCCCCGGGAATAATTACGAGCAGTACTTC.

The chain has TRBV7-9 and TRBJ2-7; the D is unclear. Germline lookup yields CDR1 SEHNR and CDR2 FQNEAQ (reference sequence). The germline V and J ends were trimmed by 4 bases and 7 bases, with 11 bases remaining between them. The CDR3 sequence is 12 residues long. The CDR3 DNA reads TGTGCCAGCAGCTACCTGGTAGGGGAGCAGTACTTC. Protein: CASSYLVGEQYF. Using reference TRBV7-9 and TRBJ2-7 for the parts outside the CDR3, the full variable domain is DTGVSQNPRHKITKRGQNVTFRCDPISEHNRLYWYRQTLGQGPEFLTYFQNEAQLEKSRLLSDRFSAERPKGSFSTLEIQRTEQGDSAMYLCASSYLVGEQYFGPGTRLTVT.

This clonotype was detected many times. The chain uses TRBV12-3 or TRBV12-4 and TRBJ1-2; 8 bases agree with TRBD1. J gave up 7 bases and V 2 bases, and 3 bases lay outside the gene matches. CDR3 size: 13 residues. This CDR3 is CASSLQGAGGYTF. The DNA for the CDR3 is TGTGCCAGCAGTTTACAGGGGGCAGGTGGCTACACCTTC.

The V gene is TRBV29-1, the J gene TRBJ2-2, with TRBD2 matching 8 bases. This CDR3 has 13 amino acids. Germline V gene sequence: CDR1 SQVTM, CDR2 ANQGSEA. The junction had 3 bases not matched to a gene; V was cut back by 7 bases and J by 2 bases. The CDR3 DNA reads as TGCAGCGGTAGCGGGGAAAACACCGGGGAGCTGTTTTTT. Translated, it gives CSGSGENTGELFF.

The CDR3 coding sequence is TGTGCCAGCAGTGGACCGGGCTCGAGGGAGCAGTACTTC. Residues: CASSGPGSREQYF. The chain uses TRBV12-3 or TRBV12-4 and TRBJ2-5; D is possibly TRBD2 (5 bases). Trimming pared 5 bases from V and 11 bases from J, leaving 18 bases between. CDR3 length equals 13 residues.

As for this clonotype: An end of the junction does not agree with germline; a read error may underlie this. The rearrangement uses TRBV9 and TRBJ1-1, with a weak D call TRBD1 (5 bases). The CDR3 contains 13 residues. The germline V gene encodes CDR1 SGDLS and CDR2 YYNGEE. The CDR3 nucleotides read TGCGCCAGCAGCGGGAGGGGAGGCACTGAAGCTTTCTTT. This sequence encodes CASSGRGGTEAFF.

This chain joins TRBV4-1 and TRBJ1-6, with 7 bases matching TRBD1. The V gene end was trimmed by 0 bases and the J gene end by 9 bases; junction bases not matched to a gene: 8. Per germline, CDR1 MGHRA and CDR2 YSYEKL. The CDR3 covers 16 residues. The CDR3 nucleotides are TGCGCCAGCAGCCAAGAGAATGGGGCAGGGGGTTCACCCCTCCACTTT. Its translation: CASSQENGAGGSPLHF.